The next 31 T cell receptor beta chains were all read from a single sample in a study of OX40 agonist ivuxolimab in advanced cancers. Assay used: immunoSEQ multiplex PCR; TCRdb lists only in-frame clones, some missing. Of 60,000 to 70,000 clones listed, about 79% are singletons. The material sequenced was CD4+ or CD8+ T cells sorted from blood, taken in a trial of the OX40 agonist ivuxolimab. The receptors originated from an adult with an advanced solid tumor such as melanoma, head and neck, liver or kidney cancer.

The chain is built from TRBV5-1 and TRBJ1-6, with D perhaps TRBD1 (6 bases). The germline gives CDR1 SGHRS, CDR2 YFSETQ. Between the trimmed V and J ends, which lost 3 bases and 10 bases, there was a span of 14 bases. The length of the CDR3 is 14 residues. The CDR3: CASSSGQTGSPLHF. The CDR3 nucleotides are TGCGCCAGCAGCTCCGGACAGACTGGCTCACCCCTCCACTTT.

The chain employs TRBV7-9 and TRBJ2-5; D is uncertain. Germline-derived CDR1 and CDR2 are SEHNR and FQNEAQ (reference sequence). V dropped 1 base and J dropped 4 bases, with 1 base sitting between them. The length of the CDR3 is 11 residues. The CDR3 nucleotides read TGTGCCAGCAGCTTAGTAGAGACCCAGTACTTC. Amino acid sequence: CASSLVETQYF.

This clone was picked up one time. Here the CDR3 reads CARTSGREVYGPEQYF. The CDR3 nucleotides read TGTGCCCGGACTAGCGGGAGGGAGGTGTATGGCCCCGAGCAGTACTTC. This sequence joins TRBV6-4 and TRBJ2-7; 15 bases agree with TRBD2. Trimming took 11 bases from V and 6 from J; bases not matched to a gene: 14. Per germline, CDR1 MRHNA and CDR2 SNTAGT. The CDR3 runs 16 residues.

The chain links TRBV7-9 to TRBJ1-3, with a possible D match to TRBD1 (6 bases). CDR3 length: 16 amino acids. Trimming left V 0 bases short and J 0 bases short, with 9 bases between. The germline CDR1 and CDR2 sequences are SEHNR and FQNEAQ (reference sequence). The CDR3 nucleotides are TGTGCCAGCAGCTTAGCACAGGGTTACTCTGGAAACACCATATATTTT. Translating gives CASSLAQGYSGNTIYF.

The chain is built from TRBV5-5 and TRBJ2-7, with TRBD1 identical over 8 bases. Germline CDR1 SGHKS, CDR2 YYEKEE (reference sequence). Trimming cost V 4 bases and J 1 base; bases outside gene matches: 10. The CDR3 has 16 amino acids. Here the CDR3 DNA reads TGTGCCAGCAGCCGTACCGGGACAGGAGATTCCTACGAGCAGTACTTC. This gives the protein CASSRTGTGDSYEQYF.

V and J are TRBV28 and TRBJ1-2; 7 bases match TRBD1. Trimming removed 8 bases from V and 0 bases from J; junction bases left unmatched: 3. The CDR3 contains 13 residues. CDR1 and CDR2 from the germline V gene are MDHEN and SYDVKM. The CDR3 spells CASQDRANYGYTF. The CDR3 nucleotides are TGTGCCAGCCAAGACAGGGCTAACTATGGCTACACCTTC.

The chain employs TRBV27 and TRBJ2-2; a weak D match, TRBD1 (7 bases). The CDR3 contains 15 residues. Germline CDR1 is MNHEY and CDR2 is SMNVEV (reference sequence). Trimming took 4 bases from V and 5 from J, leaving 14 bases between them. CDR3 bases: TGTGCCAGCAGTTATGAGGGGGCGGGGACCGGGGAGCTGTTTTTT. Its protein is CASSYEGAGTGELFF.

V and J are TRBV6-5 and TRBJ2-3; D possibly corresponds to TRBD2 (7 bases). Germline V gives CDR1 MNHEY, CDR2 SVGAGI. This CDR3 comprises 14 residues. Trimming removed 6 bases from V and 2 bases from J, with 12 bases in between. The DNA for the CDR3 is TGTGCCAGCAGGGGGGGGCCTCCCACAGATACGCAGTATTTT. Translating gives CASRGGPPTDTQYF.

V and J are TRBV19 and TRBJ1-4; 7 bases agree with TRBD1. Trimming at V came to 6 bases and at J to 8 bases, leaving 15 bases not matched to a gene. The germline gives CDR1 LNHDA, CDR2 SQIVND (reference sequence). The CDR3 is 16 amino acids. The CDR3 DNA sequence: TGTGCCAGTAGCCCCTTGTCCGACAGGGTCCTCGAAAAACTGTTTTTT. It codes for CASSPLSDRVLEKLFF.

In this sample, this clone turned up a few times. The V call is TRBV9, the J call TRBJ2-7, with 12 nucleotides matching TRBD2. The CDR3 totals 14 residues. Germline CDR1 SGDLS, CDR2 YYNGEE. J lost 4 bases, V lost 4 bases, and 3 bases had no gene match. The CDR3: CASSSTSGGYEQYF. CDR3 in DNA: TGTGCCAGCAGCTCGACTAGCGGGGGATACGAGCAGTACTTC.

V and J are TRBV7-2 and TRBJ2-4; D may be TRBD1 or TRBD2 (5 bases each). Germline CDR1 and CDR2: SGHTA and FQGNSA. This CDR3 has 16 amino acids. The V end was cut by 0 bases, the J end by 8 bases, with 17 bases between. CDR3 loop: CASSLAGPSGSDIQYF. CDR3 DNA: TGTGCCAGCAGCTTAGCGGGACCCTCCGGTTCGGACATTCAGTACTTC.

V usage is TRBV30 and J usage is TRBJ1-5, with a weak D call TRBD1 (5 bases). Trimming shortened V by 0 bases and J by 4 bases, and 16 bases separated the two germline ends. CDR3 length: 16 residues. Germline lookup yields CDR1 GTSNPN and CDR2 SVGIG (reference sequence). In DNA form, the CDR3 reads TGTGCCTGGAGTGTCCCATGGGACGGGGGGAATCAGCCCCAGCATTTT. Its translation is CAWSVPWDGGNQPQHF.

The chain uses TRBV2 and TRBJ2-7; D not certain. The CDR3 is 11 amino acids. Germline CDR1 is SNHLY and CDR2 is FYNNEI. The V gene lost 4 bases and the J gene lost 7 bases, with 8 bases spanning the gap. In DNA form, the CDR3 reads TGTGCCAGCAGTGGGGCAAGGGAGCAGTACTTC. Translated: CASSGAREQYF. The complete variable domain, with remaining parts taken from reference TRBV2 and TRBJ2-7, reads EPEVTQTPSHQVTQMGQEVILRCVPISNHLYFYWYRQILGQKVEFLVSFYNNEISEKSEIFDDQFSVERPDGSNFTLKIRSTKLEDSAMYFCASSGAREQYFGPGTRLTVT.

This clone was observed a few times. This sequence joins TRBV27 and TRBJ1-1; D remains unclear. Germline V CDR1 and CDR2: MNHEY, SMNVEV (reference sequence). The CDR3 length is 14 residues. Trimming shortened V by 6 bases and J by 0 bases, and 11 bases separated the two germline ends. The CDR3 DNA sequence: TGTGCCAGCAGCACCTCGGAAATGAACACTGAAGCTTTCTTT. This gives the protein CASSTSEMNTEAFF.

The chain joins TRBV9 to TRBJ2-3; 8 bases map to TRBD2. The germline CDR1 and CDR2 sequences are SGDLS and YYNGEE. V was pared by 0 bases and J by 2 bases, with 5 bases of the junction left unmatched. The CDR3 consists of 16 residues. The CDR3 DNA sequence: TGTGCCAGCAGCGTAGCTAGCGGGCCCTCCACAGATACGCAGTATTTT. This translates into CASSVASGPSTDTQYF.

This chain joins TRBV5-8 and TRBJ1-2; tentatively, D is TRBD1 (5 bases). The length of the CDR3 is 13 residues. Germline V gene data show CDR1 as SGHTS and CDR2 as YDEGEE. Trimming left V 2 bases short and J 4 bases short, with 9 bases between. The CDR3 DNA sequence: TGTGCCAGCAGCTTCGGACAACTCTATGGCTACACCTTC. Encoded protein: CASSFGQLYGYTF.

This chain links TRBV19 with TRBJ2-1, with a possible D match to TRBD2 (6 bases). The germline gives CDR1 LNHDA, CDR2 SQIVND (reference sequence). The CDR3 has 18 residues. Trimming removed 5 bases at V and 4 bases at J, with 24 bases between. The CDR3 sequence: CASSSGDGSGGTYNEQFF. For the CDR3, the DNA is TGTGCCAGTAGTTCCGGGGACGGGTCTGGCGGGACTTACAATGAGCAGTTCTTC.

This clone appeared a single time. The V call is TRBV4-3, the J call TRBJ2-2, with TRBD2 identical over 8 bases. Looked up from germline, CDR1 is LGHNA and CDR2 is YSLEER. V was pared by 0 bases and J by 1 base, with 1 base of the junction left unmatched. This CDR3 has 16 amino acids. The CDR3 loop reads CASSQETSENTGELFF. CDR3 coding DNA: TGCGCCAGCAGCCAAGAGACTAGCGAGAACACCGGGGAGCTGTTTTTT.

The chain uses TRBV27 and TRBJ2-1; 11 positions agree with TRBD2. V shed 6 bases and J 4 bases; nucleotides not matched to a gene: 20. The CDR3 sequence is 20 residues long. CDR1 and CDR2 from the germline V gene are MNHEY and SMNVEV (reference sequence). The CDR3 DNA follows: TGTGCCAGCAGCCCGACATCCGGACTAGCGGGCAACCCCCTTTACAATGAGCAGTTCTTC. Amino acids: CASSPTSGLAGNPLYNEQFF.

The CDR3 DNA reads TGTGCCAGCAGCTCCCGGGACTACCGAAACATTCAGTACTTC. It yields the protein CASSSRDYRNIQYF. This chain links TRBV7-2 with TRBJ2-4; 7 bases line up with TRBD2. V was clipped by 4 bases and J by 6 bases; unmatched bases: 6. CDR3 length: 14 amino acids. The V gene's germline CDR1 is SGHTA and CDR2 FQGNSA.

This clone was seen only once. V gene TRBV19 combines with J gene TRBJ1-5; 8 nucleotides match TRBD1. The CDR3 is 15 residues long. Germline assignment: CDR1 LNHDA and CDR2 SQIVND (reference sequence). V shed 6 bases, J shed 1 base, and the junction held 5 bases outside the gene matches. The CDR3 DNA reads TGTGCCAGTAGCCTCCAGGGGGCGAGCAATCAGCCCCAGCATTTT. It encodes CASSLQGASNQPQHF.

V is TRBV7-2 and J is TRBJ2-5; 13 positions agree with TRBD2. Per the germline V gene, CDR1 is SGHTA and CDR2 is FQGNSA. This CDR3 is 16 amino acids long. Unmatched junction bases numbered 2, after V lost 0 bases and J lost 4 bases. CDR3 DNA sequence: TGTGCCAGCAGCTTAGCAACTAGCGGGAGGGGAGAGACCCAGTACTTC. This sequence encodes CASSLATSGRGETQYF.

This chain uses TRBV7-2 with TRBJ2-5, with unresolved D. V lost 1 base to trimming and J lost 1 base, with 1 base between them. Germline assignment: CDR1 SGHTA and CDR2 FQGNSA. The CDR3 is 12 amino acids. The CDR3 sequence: CASSLVQETQYF. CDR3 nucleotide sequence: TGTGCCAGCAGCTTAGTCCAAGAGACCCAGTACTTC.

The chain links TRBV6-6 to TRBJ2-3, with 9 bases matching TRBD2. The CDR3 is 14 amino acids. Germline CDR1 and CDR2: MNHNY and SVGAGI (reference sequence). V dropped 7 bases and J dropped 5; count of bases not matched to a gene: 7. The CDR3, as DNA: TGTGCCAGCAAGGTAGCGGGAGCCGTAGATACGCAGTATTTT. Its protein is CASKVAGAVDTQYF.

The V call is TRBV7-2, the J call TRBJ2-3, with TRBD1 as a possible D gene (7 bases). Germline V gene data show CDR1 as SGHTA and CDR2 as FQGNSA. The CDR3 extends over 17 amino acids. V was shortened by 5 bases and J by 3 bases, with 21 bases between the two germline ends. This CDR3 is CASSPAGWAGGTDTQYF. The CDR3 DNA reads TGTGCCAGCAGCCCAGCCGGTTGGGCAGGGGGGACAGATACGCAGTATTTT.

The chain employs TRBV6-5 and TRBJ2-2, with 8 bases lining up with TRBD1. This CDR3 region has 16 residues. Germline CDR1 is MNHEY and CDR2 is SVGAGI. The V segment lost 2 bases and the J segment 4 bases; nucleotides outside the gene matches: 6. DNA for the CDR3: TGTGCCAGCAGTTACGCCGGGACAGGCGCCACCGGGGAGCTGTTTTTT. Its protein is CASSYAGTGATGELFF.

This chain uses TRBV5-1 with TRBJ2-1, with TRBD2 matching 10 bases. V shed 7 bases, J shed 2 bases, and the junction held 6 bases outside the gene matches. Germline V gene lookup returns CDR1 SGHRS and CDR2 YFSETQ. The CDR3 contains 15 residues. In nucleotides, the CDR3 is TGCGCCAGCTCCCCCACTAGCGGGACCTACAATGAGCAGTTCTTC. Amino acid sequence: CASSPTSGTYNEQFF.

This chain uses TRBV5-1 with TRBJ2-2; either TRBD1 or TRBD2 may supply D (5 bases each). The CDR3 consists of 14 residues. Trimming removed 3 bases from V and 4 bases from J, with 10 bases in between. The V gene's germline CDR1 is SGHRS and CDR2 YFSETQ. Here the CDR3 reads CASSSGPATGELFF. CDR3 DNA sequence: TGCGCCAGCAGCTCGGGACCCGCCACCGGGGAGCTGTTTTTT.

V is TRBV5-1 and J is TRBJ2-7, with D uncertain. Germline-derived CDR1 and CDR2 are SGHRS and YFSETQ. This CDR3 has 13 amino acids. The V end lost 4 bases, the J end lost 3 bases, and 11 bases lay between the germline ends. For the CDR3, the DNA is TGCGCCAGCAGCCAGCCGGACGGCTACGAGCAGTACTTC. It specifies CASSQPDGYEQYF.

This chain links TRBV6-1 with TRBJ2-3; 10 bases align to TRBD2. This CDR3 is 19 amino acids long. The germline V gene has CDR1 MNHNS and CDR2 SASEGT. V was pared by 4 bases and J by 5 bases, with 18 bases of the junction left unmatched. The CDR3 region has the DNA TGTGCCAGCAGTGGGGTAGCACTAGCGGGGCGACCTCGTCTAGATACGCAGTATTTT. The encoded protein is CASSGVALAGRPRLDTQYF.

The chain joins TRBV7-2 to TRBJ2-3; 10 nucleotides line up with TRBD2. CDR3 length equals 16 residues. V lost 4 bases to trimming and J lost 1 base; unmatched junction nucleotides: 5. The germline gives CDR1 SGHTA, CDR2 FQGNSA. CDR3 in amino acids: CASSSQAGGGTDTQYF. The CDR3 nucleotides read TGTGCCAGCAGCTCCCAAGCGGGAGGGGGCACAGATACGCAGTATTTT.